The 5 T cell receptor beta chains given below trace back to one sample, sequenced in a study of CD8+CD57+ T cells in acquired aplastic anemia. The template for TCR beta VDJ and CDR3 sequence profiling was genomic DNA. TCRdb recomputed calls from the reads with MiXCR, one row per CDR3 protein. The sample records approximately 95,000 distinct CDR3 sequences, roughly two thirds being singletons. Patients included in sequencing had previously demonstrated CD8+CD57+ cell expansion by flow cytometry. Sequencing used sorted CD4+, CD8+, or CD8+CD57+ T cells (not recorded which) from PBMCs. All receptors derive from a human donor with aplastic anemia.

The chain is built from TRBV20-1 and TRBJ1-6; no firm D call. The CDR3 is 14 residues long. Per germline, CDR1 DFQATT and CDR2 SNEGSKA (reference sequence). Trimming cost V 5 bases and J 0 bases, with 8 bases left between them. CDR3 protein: CSAAEISYNSPLHF. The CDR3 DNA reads TGCAGTGCTGCCGAAATCTCCTATAATTCACCCCTCCACTTT.

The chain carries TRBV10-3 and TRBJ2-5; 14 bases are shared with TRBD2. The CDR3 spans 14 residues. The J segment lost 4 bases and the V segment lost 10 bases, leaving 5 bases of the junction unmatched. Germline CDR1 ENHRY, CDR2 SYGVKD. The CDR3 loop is CATGTSGRSETQYF. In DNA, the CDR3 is TGTGCCACCGGGACTAGCGGGAGATCAGAGACCCAGTACTTC.

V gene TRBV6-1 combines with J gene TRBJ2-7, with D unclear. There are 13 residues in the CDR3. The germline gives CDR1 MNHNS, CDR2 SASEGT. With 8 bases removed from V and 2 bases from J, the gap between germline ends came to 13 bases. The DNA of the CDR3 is TGTGCCAGCGCGAGGCAGGAGCCCTACGAGCAGTACTTC. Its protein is CASARQEPYEQYF.

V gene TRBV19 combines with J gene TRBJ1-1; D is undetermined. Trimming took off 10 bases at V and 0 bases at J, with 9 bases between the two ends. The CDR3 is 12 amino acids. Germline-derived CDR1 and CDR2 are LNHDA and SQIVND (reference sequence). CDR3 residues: CATSGLNTEAFF. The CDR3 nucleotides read TGTGCCACTTCGGGTCTGAACACTGAAGCTTTCTTT.

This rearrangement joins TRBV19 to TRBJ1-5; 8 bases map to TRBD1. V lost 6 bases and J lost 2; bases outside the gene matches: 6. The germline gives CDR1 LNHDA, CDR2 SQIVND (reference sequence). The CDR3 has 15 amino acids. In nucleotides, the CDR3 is TGTGCCAGTAGGGTGACAGGGGAAGGCAATCAGCCCCAGCATTTT. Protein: CASRVTGEGNQPQHF.